Following are 4 T cell receptor beta chains from one sample sequenced in a study of spatial heterogeneity in lung cancer. MiXCR, applied by TCRdb to the 5' RACE reads, yields one record per CDR3 protein. In the table there are tens of thousands of distinct CDR3 sequences, around 9% of which are singletons. Time point denoted: sample taken at primary tumor resection. The input material, whole RNA from tumor, nontumor lung or frozen PBMC, was sequenced unsorted. Sequencing used PBMCs, obtained at surgery. The receptors derive from a male donor with early-stage non-small cell lung cancer.

This clonotype was detected ten times or more. The rearrangement joins TRBV6-9 to TRBJ2-7; D ambiguous. V lost 9 bases to trimming and J lost 0 bases, with 15 bases between them. CDR1 is MNHGY and CDR2 is SVAAGI in the germline V gene. CDR3 size: 14 residues. The CDR3 sequence is CASTGIKTSYEQYF. The CDR3 DNA follows: TGTGCCAGTACTGGGATTAAGACCTCCTACGAGCAGTACTTC.

This clonotype was recorded at least ten times. For the CDR3, the DNA is TGTGCCAGCAGTCTTAGTACTGAAGCTTTCTTT. Translation: CASSLSTEAFF. The V and J genes are TRBV2 and TRBJ1-1; no clear D gene. Trimming removed 5 bases at V and 5 bases at J, with 6 bases between. This CDR3 contains 11 residues. Germline V gene lookup returns CDR1 SNHLY and CDR2 FYNNEI.

The V and J genes are TRBV28 and TRBJ2-2, with 8 bases fitting TRBD2. Looked up from germline, CDR1 is MDHEN and CDR2 is SYDVKM. The ends lost 7 bases at V and 7 bases at J; junction bases unmatched: 20. There are 18 residues in the CDR3. The CDR3 sequence is CASTTSGSGINRDGELFF. CDR3 bases: TGTGCCAGCACCACGTCGGGTAGCGGGATCAACCGAGACGGGGAGCTGTTTTTT.

This clonotype came up a few times. J is TRBJ2-2 and V is TRBV5-6; D remains ambiguous. The CDR3 length is 13 residues. Trimming took 1 base from V and 7 from J, leaving 8 bases between them. Germline values: CDR1 SGHDT, CDR2 YYEEEE. The CDR3 loop reads CASSLSHGGELFF. The CDR3 nucleotides are TGTGCCAGCAGCTTGAGCCATGGCGGGGAGCTGTTTTTT.